These T cell receptor beta chains were read from a single sample in a study of post-analysis software for immune sequencing data. In TCRdb, the PCR reads were re-called with MiXCR into one record per CDR3 protein. In the table there are approximately 400,000 distinct CDR3 sequences, roughly 35% of which are singletons. Input material: blood. The receptors here all came from a girl aged 10-17 years with multiple sclerosis. Each CDR3 is given with its conserved first and last residue. The D gene is left open where the match is weak. Some rows mark clone size as missing; the rest say once, few, many or name a class of expanded clone.

size: .
V: TRBV9
D: .
J: TRBJ1-2
CDR3: CASSMGPLYGYTF
DNA: TGTGCCAGCAGCATGGGACCACTCTATGGCTACACCTTC

size: .
V: TRBV25-1
D: .
J: TRBJ2-1
CDR3: CASSGSGRRYNEQFF
DNA: TGTGCCAGCAGTGGGAGCGGGCGGCGCTACAATGAGCAGTTCTTC

size: few
V: TRBV29-1
D: .
J: TRBJ2-1
CDR3: CSVEGPPEQFF
DNA: TGCAGCGTTGAGGGGCCGCCCGAGCAGTTCTTC

size: few
V: TRBV7-2
D: .
J: TRBJ2-5
CDR3: CASSLVGAPQETQYF
DNA: TGTGCCAGCAGCTTAGTGGGGGCCCCACAAGAGACCCAGTACTTC

size: .
V: TRBV11-2
D: .
J: TRBJ2-5
CDR3: CASSLESVGGTQYF
DNA: TGTGCCAGCAGCTTAGAATCGGTGGGGGGGACCCAGTACTTC

size: few
V: TRBV6-5
D: TRBD1
J: TRBJ2-1
CDR3: CASSYTGTGLNEQFF
DNA: TGTGCCAGCAGTTACACCGGGACAGGGCTTAATGAGCAGTTCTTC

size: many
V: TRBV29-1
D: .
J: TRBJ2-7
CDR3: CSVAGGSYEQYF
DNA: TGCAGCGTTGCGGGCGGATCCTACGAGCAGTACTTC

size: .
V: TRBV27
D: TRBD1
J: TRBJ2-7
CDR3: CASRRQGYSYEQYF
DNA: TGTGCCAGCAGAAGACAGGGATACTCCTACGAGCAGTACTTC

size: .
V: TRBV4-1
D: TRBD2
J: TRBJ2-1
CDR3: CASSLSAGGTNEQFF
DNA: TGCGCCAGCAGCCTCTCAGCGGGGGGGACCAATGAGCAGTTCTTC

size: many
V: TRBV5-1
D: .
J: TRBJ2-3
CDR3: CASSLDGGGTDTQYF
DNA: TGCGCCAGCAGCTTGGACGGTGGGGGCACAGATACGCAGTATTTT

size: few
V: TRBV12-3/TRBV12-4
D: .
J: TRBJ1-1
CDR3: CASKMYTEAFF
DNA: TGTGCCAGCAAAATGTACACTGAAGCTTTCTTT

size: few
V: TRBV20-1
D: TRBD2
J: TRBJ2-5
CDR3: CSASILAGQETQYF
DNA: TGCAGTGCTAGTATACTAGCGGGGCAAGAGACCCAGTACTTC

size: many
V: TRBV5-1
D: .
J: TRBJ2-1
CDR3: CASSLLGPGDEQFF
DNA: TGCGCCAGCAGCCTACTGGGACCTGGGGATGAGCAGTTCTTC